This T cell receptor (beta chain) was recorded in a study of blood T cell repertoires in COVID-19. Overall study: Sites in the United States, Italy and Spain provided acute and convalescent COVID-19 samples. PBMCs, B-cell-depleted T cells, or T cells were the source of the cDNA or gDNA that made up the material.

Under the authors' procedure: Nucleated cell number was recorded as an estimate derived from reference gene primer amplification. Profiling relied on immunoSEQ multiplex PCR, and the TCRdb table lists in-frame clones only, not all of them. For V, J and clone size, that table is used; D and trimming come from the DNA. This table holds just over 95,000 clones, about nine tenths found once. The source material was peripheral blood. The origin of this receptor is a man aged 55 to 70 with acute or convalescent COVID-19.

DNA of the CDR3: TGTGCCAGCAGCGTAGCGGCGGGGACAGGGGGTGATGAGCAGTTCTTC. Protein product: CASSVAAGTGGDEQFF. The chain joins TRBV9 to TRBJ2-1, with 11 bases that match TRBD1. Germline CDR1 reads SGDLS; CDR2 reads YYNGEE. This CDR3 is built from 16 residues. J was trimmed by 8 bases and V by 0 bases; bases with no gene match: 7.